This T cell receptor (beta chain) emerged from a study of early T cells in non-severe SARS-CoV-2 infection. At the level of the study: Unsorted whole blood bulk RNA was sequenced, with unpaired chains.

cDNA molecules, individually, were tagged with unique molecular identifiers. TCRdb analysed the 5' RACE reads with MiXCR anew, one entry per CDR3 protein. The repertoire holds tens of thousands of distinct CDR3 sequences, with around 13% as singletons. Germline V gene data show CDR1 as SEHNR and CDR2 as FQNEAQ (reference sequence). Between the trimmed V and J ends, which lost 5 bases and 3 bases, there was a span of 11 bases. This CDR3 region has 13 residues. In its sample, this clonotype was seen a few times. Its specificity is not known. Whole-study findings and limits: Anti-spike CD8 responses were favored in VDJdb matching, and private and CD4 specificities were missed.

This TCR derives from an adult who was a healthcare worker with PCR-confirmed SARS-CoV-2 infection or an uninfected control (not recorded which). Material: whole blood. V is TRBV7-9 and J is TRBJ2-7; D not certain. Written as DNA, the CDR3 is TGTGCCAGCAGCCCGCCCCTGGACTACGAGCAGTACTTC. It encodes CASSPPLDYEQYF. Together with reference TRBV7-9 and TRBJ2-7, the CDR3 gives the full variable domain: DTGVSQNPRHKITKRGQNVTFRCDPISEHNRLYWYRQTLGQGPEFLTYFQNEAQLEKSRLLSDRFSAERPKGSFSTLEIQRTEQGDSAMYLCASSPPLDYEQYFGPGTRLTVT.